This T cell receptor beta chain appears in the sequencing data of a study of cytomegalovirus exposure and HLA in healthy donors. Study-level results: The records held CMV serostatus as the only immune exposure information. A classifier reportedly called cytomegalovirus status with high sensitivity and specificity.

The V end lost 3 bases, the J end lost 0 bases, and 18 bases lay between the germline ends. This CDR3 has 18 residues. The germline V gene encodes CDR1 WSHSY and CDR2 SAAADI. Points on this clone: Its antigen remains unknown.

PCR involved 60 Vbeta and 13 Jbeta primers. The protocol was immunoSEQ multiplex PCR, while the TCRdb copy is restricted to in-frame clones and leaves out a portion. The sample yields 150,000 to 200,000 clones, around 83% seen once. Input material: PBMCs. This receptor was identified in a girl aged 2-9 years in good health and CMV-seropositive. This rearrangement joins TRBV10-2 to TRBJ1-5, with a weak D call TRBD1 (5 bases). The CDR3 here is CASSEPRGAGYSNQPQHF. In nucleotides, the CDR3 is TGCGCCAGCAGTGAACCTAGGGGAGCGGGTTATAGCAATCAGCCCCAGCATTTT.